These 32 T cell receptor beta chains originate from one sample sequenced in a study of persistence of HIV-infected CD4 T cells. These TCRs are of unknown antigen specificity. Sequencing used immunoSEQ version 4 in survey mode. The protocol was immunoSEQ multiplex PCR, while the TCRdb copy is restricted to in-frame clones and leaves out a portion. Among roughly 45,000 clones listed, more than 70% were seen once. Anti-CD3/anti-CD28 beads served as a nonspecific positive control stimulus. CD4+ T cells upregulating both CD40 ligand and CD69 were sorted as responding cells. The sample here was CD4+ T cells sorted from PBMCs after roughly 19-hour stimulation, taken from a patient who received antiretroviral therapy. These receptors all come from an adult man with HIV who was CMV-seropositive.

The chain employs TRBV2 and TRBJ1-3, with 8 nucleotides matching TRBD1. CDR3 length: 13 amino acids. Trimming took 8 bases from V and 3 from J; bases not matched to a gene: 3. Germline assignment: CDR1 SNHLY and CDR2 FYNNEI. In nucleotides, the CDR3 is TGTGCCAGCGGGACAGGACTTGGAAACACCATATATTTT. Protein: CASGTGLGNTIYF.

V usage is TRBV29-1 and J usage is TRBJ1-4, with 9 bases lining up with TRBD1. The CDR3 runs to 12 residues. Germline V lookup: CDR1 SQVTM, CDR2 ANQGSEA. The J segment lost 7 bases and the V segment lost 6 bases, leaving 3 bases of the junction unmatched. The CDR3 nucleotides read TGCAGCGTCGGACAGGGGTTTGAAAAACTGTTTTTT. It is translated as CSVGQGFEKLFF.

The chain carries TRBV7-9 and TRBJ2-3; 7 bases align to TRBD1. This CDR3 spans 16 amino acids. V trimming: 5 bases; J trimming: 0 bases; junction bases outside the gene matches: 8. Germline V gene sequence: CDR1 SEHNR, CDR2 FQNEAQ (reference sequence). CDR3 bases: TGTGCCAGCAGCCTCAGGACAGGATATAGCACAGATACGCAGTATTTT. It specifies CASSLRTGYSTDTQYF.

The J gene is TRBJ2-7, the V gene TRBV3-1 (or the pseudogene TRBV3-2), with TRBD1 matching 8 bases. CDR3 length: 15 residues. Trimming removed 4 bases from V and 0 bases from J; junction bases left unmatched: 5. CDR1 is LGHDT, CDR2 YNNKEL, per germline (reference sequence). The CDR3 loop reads CASSLGTGYSYEQYF. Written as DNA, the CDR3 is TGTGCCAGCAGCCTCGGGACAGGCTACTCCTACGAGCAGTACTTC.

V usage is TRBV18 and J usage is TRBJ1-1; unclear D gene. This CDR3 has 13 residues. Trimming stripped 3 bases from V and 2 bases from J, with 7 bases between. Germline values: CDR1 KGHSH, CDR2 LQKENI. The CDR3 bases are TGTGCCAGCTCACCTACCGTTAACACTGAAGCTTTCTTT. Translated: CASSPTVNTEAFF. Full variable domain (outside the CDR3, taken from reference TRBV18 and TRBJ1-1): NAGVMQNPRHLVRRRGQEARLRCSPMKGHSHVYWYRQLPEEGLKFMVYLQKENIIDESGMPKERFSAEFPKEGPSILRIQQVVRGDSAAYFCASSPTVNTEAFFGQGTRLTVV.

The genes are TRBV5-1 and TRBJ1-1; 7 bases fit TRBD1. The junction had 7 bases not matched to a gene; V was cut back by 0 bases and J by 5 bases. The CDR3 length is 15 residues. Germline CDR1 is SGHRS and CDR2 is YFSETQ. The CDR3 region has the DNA TGCGCCAGCAGCTTGGCGGGGCAGGGGGAGACTGAAGCTTTCTTT. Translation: CASSLAGQGETEAFF.

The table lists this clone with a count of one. The CDR3 sequence is CASSQSGTLNTEAFF. CDR3 nucleotides: TGTGCCAGCAGCCAATCGGGGACCCTGAACACTGAAGCTTTCTTT. This chain connects TRBV11-3 to TRBJ1-1; D is possibly TRBD1 (5 bases). Trimming shortened V by 5 bases and J by 0 bases, and 13 bases separated the two germline ends. This CDR3 contains 15 residues. CDR1 and CDR2 (germline): SGHNT, YENEEA.

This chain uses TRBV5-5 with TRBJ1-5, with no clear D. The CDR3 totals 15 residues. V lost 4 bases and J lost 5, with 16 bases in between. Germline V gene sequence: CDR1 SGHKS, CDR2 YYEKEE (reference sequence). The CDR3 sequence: CASSQTGVRDQPQHF. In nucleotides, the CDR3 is TGTGCCAGCAGCCAAACCGGGGTCCGGGATCAGCCCCAGCATTTT.

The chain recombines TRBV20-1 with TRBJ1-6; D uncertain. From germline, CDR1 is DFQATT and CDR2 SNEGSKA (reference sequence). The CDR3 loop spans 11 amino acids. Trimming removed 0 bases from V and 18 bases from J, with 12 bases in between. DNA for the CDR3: TGCAGTGCTAGAGATCAGCATCTCCCCCACTTT. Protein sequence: CSARDQHLPHF.

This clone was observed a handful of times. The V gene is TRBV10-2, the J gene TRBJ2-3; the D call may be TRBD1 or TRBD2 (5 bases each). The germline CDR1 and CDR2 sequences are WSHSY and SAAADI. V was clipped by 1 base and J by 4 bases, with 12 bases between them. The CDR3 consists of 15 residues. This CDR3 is CASSEFSRGPDTQYF. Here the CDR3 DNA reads TGCGCCAGCAGTGAGTTTTCCCGGGGCCCAGATACGCAGTATTTT.

CDR3 protein: CASSDQGGSSYGYTF. DNA of the CDR3: TGTGCCAGCAGTGACCAGGGGGGATCAAGCTATGGCTACACCTTC. The rearrangement uses TRBV25-1 and TRBJ1-2; 7 positions agree with TRBD1. The ends lost 3 bases at V and 4 bases at J; junction bases unmatched: 8. The germline CDR1 and CDR2 sequences are MGHDK and SYGVNS. The CDR3 is made up of 15 amino acids.

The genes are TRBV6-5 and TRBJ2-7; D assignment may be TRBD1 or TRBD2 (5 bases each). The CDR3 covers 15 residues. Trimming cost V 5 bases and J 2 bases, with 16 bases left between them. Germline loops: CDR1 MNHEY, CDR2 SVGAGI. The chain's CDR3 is CASSLLRDGTYEQYF. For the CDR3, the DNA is TGTGCCAGCAGTCTCCTTAGGGACGGCACCTACGAGCAGTACTTC.

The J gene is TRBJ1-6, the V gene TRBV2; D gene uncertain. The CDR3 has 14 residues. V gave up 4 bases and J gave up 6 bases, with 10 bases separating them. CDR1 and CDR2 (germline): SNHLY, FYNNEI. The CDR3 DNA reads TGTGCCAGCAGTGTAAAGGAAAGTAATTCACCCCTCCACTTT. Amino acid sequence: CASSVKESNSPLHF.

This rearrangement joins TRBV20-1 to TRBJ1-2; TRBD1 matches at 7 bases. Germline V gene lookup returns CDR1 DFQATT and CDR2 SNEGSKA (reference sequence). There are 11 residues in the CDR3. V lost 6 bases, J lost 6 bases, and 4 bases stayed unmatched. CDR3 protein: CSATTGHGYTF. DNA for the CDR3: TGCAGTGCCACGACAGGGCATGGCTACACCTTC.

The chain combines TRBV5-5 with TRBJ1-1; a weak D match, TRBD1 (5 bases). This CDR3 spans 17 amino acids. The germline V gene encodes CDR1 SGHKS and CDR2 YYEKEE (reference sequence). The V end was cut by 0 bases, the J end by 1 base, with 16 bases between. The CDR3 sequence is CASSLAPSGLGNTEAFF. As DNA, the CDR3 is TGTGCCAGCAGCTTGGCCCCGTCAGGGCTAGGGAACACTGAAGCTTTCTTT.

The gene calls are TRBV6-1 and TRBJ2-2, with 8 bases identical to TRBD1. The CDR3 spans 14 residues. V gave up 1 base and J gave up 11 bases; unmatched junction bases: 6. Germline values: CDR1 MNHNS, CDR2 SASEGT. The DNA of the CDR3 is TGTGCCAGCAGTGAAGAGAACAGGGGGTCCGAGCTGTTTTTT. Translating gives CASSEENRGSELFF.

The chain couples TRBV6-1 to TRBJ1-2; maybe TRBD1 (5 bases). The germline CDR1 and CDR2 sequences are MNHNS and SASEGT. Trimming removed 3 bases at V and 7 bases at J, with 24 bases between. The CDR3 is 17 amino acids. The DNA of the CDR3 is TGTGCCAGCAGTGAGATGAGGGGCGCGAACCCTTTGGGTGGCTACACCTTC. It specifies CASSEMRGANPLGGYTF.

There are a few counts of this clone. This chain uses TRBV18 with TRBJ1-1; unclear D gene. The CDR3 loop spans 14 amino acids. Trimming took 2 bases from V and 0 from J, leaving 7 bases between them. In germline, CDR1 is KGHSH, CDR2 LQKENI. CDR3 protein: CASSPTPVNTEAFF. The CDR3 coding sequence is TGTGCCAGCTCACCAACTCCAGTGAACACTGAAGCTTTCTTT.

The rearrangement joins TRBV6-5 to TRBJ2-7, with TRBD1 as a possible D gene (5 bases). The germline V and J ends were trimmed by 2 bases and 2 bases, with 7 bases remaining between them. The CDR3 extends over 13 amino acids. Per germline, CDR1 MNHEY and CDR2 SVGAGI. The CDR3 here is CASSYTGPYEQYF. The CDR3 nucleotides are TGTGCCAGCAGTTACACAGGTCCCTACGAGCAGTACTTC.

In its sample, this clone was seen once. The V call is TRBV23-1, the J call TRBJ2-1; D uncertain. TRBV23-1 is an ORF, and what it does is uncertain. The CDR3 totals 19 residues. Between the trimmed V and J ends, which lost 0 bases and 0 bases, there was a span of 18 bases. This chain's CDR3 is CASSQSVYSMGFSYNEQFF. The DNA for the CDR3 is TGCGCCAGCAGTCAATCCGTTTACAGTATGGGATTCTCCTACAATGAGCAGTTCTTC.

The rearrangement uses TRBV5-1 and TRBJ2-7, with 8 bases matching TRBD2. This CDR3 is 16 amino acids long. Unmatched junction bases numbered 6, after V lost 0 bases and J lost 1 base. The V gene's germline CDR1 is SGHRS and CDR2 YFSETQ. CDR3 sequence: CASSLGPTSESYEQYF. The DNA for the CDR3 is TGCGCCAGCAGCTTGGGGCCGACTAGCGAGTCCTACGAGCAGTACTTC.

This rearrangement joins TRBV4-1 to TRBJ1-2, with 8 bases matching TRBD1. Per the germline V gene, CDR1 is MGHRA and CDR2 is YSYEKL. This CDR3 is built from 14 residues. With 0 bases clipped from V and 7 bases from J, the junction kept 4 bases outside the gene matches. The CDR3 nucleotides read TGCGCCAGCAGCCAAGACAGGGGGCCCGGTGGCTACACCTTC. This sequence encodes CASSQDRGPGGYTF.

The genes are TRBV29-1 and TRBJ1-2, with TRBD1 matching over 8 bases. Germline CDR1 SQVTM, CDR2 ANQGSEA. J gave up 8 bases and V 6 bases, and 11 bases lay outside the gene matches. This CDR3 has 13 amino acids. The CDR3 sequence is CSVHITGGEGYTF. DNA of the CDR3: TGCAGCGTCCATATTACAGGGGGGGAGGGCTACACCTTC.

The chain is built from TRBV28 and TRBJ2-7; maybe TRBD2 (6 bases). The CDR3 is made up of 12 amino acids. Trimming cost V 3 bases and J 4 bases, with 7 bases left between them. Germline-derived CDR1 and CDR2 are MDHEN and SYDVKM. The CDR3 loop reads CASSLGGYEQYF. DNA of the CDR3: TGTGCCAGCAGTTTGGGGGGATACGAGCAGTACTTC.

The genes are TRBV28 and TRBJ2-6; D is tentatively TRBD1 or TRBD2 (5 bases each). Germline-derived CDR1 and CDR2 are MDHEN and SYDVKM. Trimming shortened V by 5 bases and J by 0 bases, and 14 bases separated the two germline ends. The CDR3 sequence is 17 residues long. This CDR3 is CASSVPGRFSGANVLTF. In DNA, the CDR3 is TGTGCCAGCAGTGTTCCGGGACGCTTCTCTGGGGCCAACGTCCTGACTTTC.

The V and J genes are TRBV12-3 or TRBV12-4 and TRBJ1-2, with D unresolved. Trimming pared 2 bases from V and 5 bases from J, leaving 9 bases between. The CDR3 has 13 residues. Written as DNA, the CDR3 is TGTGCCAGCAGTTTATCGACAAGTTATGGCTACACCTTC. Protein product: CASSLSTSYGYTF.

The CDR3 DNA is TGTGCCAGCAGTTACGGACAGGCCAATGAAAAACTGTTTTTT. This sequence encodes CASSYGQANEKLFF. This sequence joins TRBV27 and TRBJ1-4; TRBD1 aligns across 7 bases. This CDR3 is built from 14 residues. Germline V gives CDR1 MNHEY, CDR2 SMNVEV (reference sequence). The V and J ends lost 4 bases and 5 bases, in that order; junction bases with no gene match: 4.

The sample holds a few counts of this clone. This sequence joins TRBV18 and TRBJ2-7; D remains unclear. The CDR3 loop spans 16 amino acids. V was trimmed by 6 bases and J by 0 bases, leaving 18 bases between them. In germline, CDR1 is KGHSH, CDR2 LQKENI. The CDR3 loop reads CASSTNGQVGSYEQYF. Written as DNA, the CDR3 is TGTGCCAGCTCGACGAACGGGCAAGTAGGCTCCTACGAGCAGTACTTC.

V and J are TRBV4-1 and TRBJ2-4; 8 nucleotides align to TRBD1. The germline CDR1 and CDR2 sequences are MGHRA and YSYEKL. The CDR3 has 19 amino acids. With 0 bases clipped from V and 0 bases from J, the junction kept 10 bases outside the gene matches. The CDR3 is CASSQDFRGTGLAKNIQYF. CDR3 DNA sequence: TGCGCCAGCAGCCAAGACTTCCGGGGGACAGGCCTAGCCAAAAACATTCAGTACTTC.

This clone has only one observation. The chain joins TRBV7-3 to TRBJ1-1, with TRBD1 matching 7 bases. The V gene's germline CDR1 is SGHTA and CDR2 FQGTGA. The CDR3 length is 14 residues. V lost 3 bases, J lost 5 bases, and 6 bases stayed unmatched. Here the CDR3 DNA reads TGTGCCAGCAGCTTTGGACAGGATCGAACTGAAGCTTTCTTT. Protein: CASSFGQDRTEAFF.

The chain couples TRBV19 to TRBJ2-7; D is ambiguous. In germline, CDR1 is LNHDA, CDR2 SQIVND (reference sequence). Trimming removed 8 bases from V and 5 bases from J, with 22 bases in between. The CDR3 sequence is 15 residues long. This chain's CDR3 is CASSYSSGGEDEQYF. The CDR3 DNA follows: TGTGCCAGTTCCTACTCGTCGGGTGGCGAGGACGAGCAGTACTTC.

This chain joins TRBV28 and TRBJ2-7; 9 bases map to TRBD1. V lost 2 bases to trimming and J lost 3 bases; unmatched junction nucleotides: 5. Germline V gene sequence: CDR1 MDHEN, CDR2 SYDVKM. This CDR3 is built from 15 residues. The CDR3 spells CASSLPRTGVYEQYF. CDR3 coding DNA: TGTGCCAGCAGTTTACCAAGGACAGGGGTCTACGAGCAGTACTTC.